These 21 T cell receptor beta chains came from one sample sequenced in a study of CD8 T cells in ankylosing spondylitis (dated by TCRdb to about 2017). Receptor libraries were prepared by 5' RACE. Instrument used: Illumina HiSeq 2500. TCRdb trimmed public reads at Q25 via fastp, called clones via MiXCR and kept in-frame beta chains. Every distinct CDR3 protein forms one entry, paired with its most common genes and DNA. A total of about 360,000 distinct CDR3 sequences appear in this sample, about 20% of them only once. In total, the top ten clones hold around 13% of the sample. The sequenced material came from blood, either unsorted or a sorted T cell fraction (not recorded which). The receptors originated from a male donor with ankylosing spondylitis or in good health (not recorded which).

The rearrangement uses TRBV4-1 and TRBJ2-5, with D unresolved. With 0 bases removed from V and 5 bases from J, the gap between germline ends came to 13 bases. From germline, CDR1 is MGHRA and CDR2 YSYEKL. The CDR3 loop spans 15 amino acids. The CDR3 DNA reads TGCGCCAGCAGCCAAGAGTCGACCCGCGGCGAGACCCAGTACTTC. It encodes CASSQESTRGETQYF.

This clonotype was picked up a small number of times. The chain is built from TRBV9 and TRBJ2-2; possible D gene TRBD2, 6 bases. The CDR3 contains 17 residues. Trimming stripped 0 bases from V and 3 bases from J, with 15 bases between. Germline V CDR1 and CDR2: SGDLS, YYNGEE. The CDR3 bases are TGTGCCAGCAGCGTAGACCTACTTTGGGGGGACACCGGGGAGCTGTTTTTT. Translating it yields CASSVDLLWGDTGELFF.

The V and J genes are TRBV20-1 and TRBJ2-1; 10 nucleotides line up with TRBD2. Germline V gives CDR1 DFQATT, CDR2 SNEGSKA (reference sequence). This CDR3 comprises 14 residues. V lost 5 bases and J lost 6; bases outside the gene matches: 7. As DNA, the CDR3 is TGCAGTGCTGTTACTAGCGGGGTCTCCAATGAGCAGTTCTTC. This sequence encodes CSAVTSGVSNEQFF.

The chain is built from TRBV7-9 and TRBJ1-2; D unresolved. The CDR3 has 11 amino acids. With 3 bases removed from V and 5 bases from J, the gap between germline ends came to 4 bases. Germline assignment: CDR1 SEHNR and CDR2 FQNEAQ (reference sequence). The CDR3 region is CASSFLYGYTF. The CDR3 DNA is TGTGCCAGCAGCTTTTTATATGGCTACACCTTC.

This clonotype has just a few counts. The chain is built from TRBV24-1 and TRBJ2-1; TRBD1 might be the D (5 bases). Trimming took off 5 bases at V and 7 bases at J, with 11 bases between the two ends. This CDR3 is 13 amino acids long. Germline values: CDR1 KGHDR, CDR2 SFDVKD. CDR3 residues: CATSGVGENEQFF. DNA of the CDR3: TGTGCCACCAGTGGGGTAGGGGAAAATGAGCAGTTCTTC.

The V call is TRBV28, the J call TRBJ2-7, with 7 nucleotides matching TRBD1. CDR1 is MDHEN, CDR2 SYDVKM, per germline. The CDR3 contains 16 residues. The J segment lost 9 bases and the V segment lost 6 bases, leaving 20 bases of the junction unmatched. The CDR3 sequence is CASSNLRDSMEVVQYF. The CDR3 DNA sequence: TGTGCCAGCAGCAATCTTCGGGACAGCATGGAGGTGGTGCAGTACTTC. Drawing the rest from reference TRBV28 and TRBJ2-7, the complete variable domain is DVKVTQSSRYLVKRTGEKVFLECVQDMDHENMFWYRQDPGLGLRLIYFSYDVKMKEKGDIPEGYSVSREKKERFSLILESASTNQTSMYLCASSNLRDSMEVVQYFGPGTRLTVT.

This clonotype came up a few times. The chain employs TRBV3-1 and TRBJ2-2; 16 bases are a match to TRBD2. From germline, CDR1 is LGHDT and CDR2 YNNKEL (reference sequence). This CDR3 region has 19 residues. Unmatched junction bases numbered 9, after V lost 5 bases and J lost 3 bases. CDR3 in amino acids: CASSMIPGLAGGYTGELFF. The CDR3 nucleotides read TGTGCCAGCAGCATGATTCCGGGACTAGCGGGGGGGTACACCGGGGAGCTGTTTTTT.

This clonotype was seen a few times. V is TRBV20-1 and J is TRBJ2-1, with TRBD2 identical over 8 bases. Germline assignment: CDR1 DFQATT and CDR2 SNEGSKA (reference sequence). V shed 5 bases, J shed 5 bases, and the junction held 14 bases outside the gene matches. The CDR3 is 16 amino acids. CDR3 amino acids: CSAAPLSGAKNNEQFF. Written as DNA, the CDR3 is TGCAGTGCTGCCCCCCTTAGCGGGGCCAAAAACAATGAGCAGTTCTTC.

The chain recombines TRBV12-3 or TRBV12-4 with TRBJ2-3; TRBD1 agrees at 9 bases. V was clipped by 3 bases and J by 4 bases; unmatched bases: 5. The CDR3 length is 15 residues. DNA for the CDR3: TGTGCCAGCAGTTTGACAGGGGGGCGGGCAGATACGCAGTATTTT. It is translated as CASSLTGGRADTQYF.

The genes are TRBV27 and TRBJ2-7, with D possibly being TRBD1 or TRBD2 (5 bases each). The CDR3 is 12 residues long. Trimming removed 6 bases at V and 6 bases at J, with 12 bases between. From germline, CDR1 is MNHEY and CDR2 SMNVEV (reference sequence). The chain's CDR3 is CASRSGTSEQYF. The CDR3 region has the DNA TGTGCCAGCAGATCCGGGACGAGCGAGCAGTACTTC.

This clonotype was recorded many times. J is TRBJ2-7 and V is TRBV5-1; D remains ambiguous. CDR1 and CDR2 from the germline V gene are SGHRS and YFSETQ. The CDR3 extends over 13 amino acids. The V end was cut by 0 bases, the J end by 6 bases, with 10 bases between. In DNA, the CDR3 is TGCGCCAGCAGCTTGGCGGGTACGTCCGAGCAGTACTTC. Translating it yields CASSLAGTSEQYF.

This clonotype turned up a few times. The genes are TRBV11-2 and TRBJ2-3; D is perhaps TRBD2 (8 bases). V was shortened by 4 bases and J by 6 bases, with 26 bases between the two germline ends. This CDR3 region has 18 residues. Germline-derived CDR1 and CDR2 are SGHAT and FQNNGV. The CDR3 sequence is CASSSSRGGQGGTDTQYF. The CDR3 DNA sequence: TGTGCCAGCAGCTCATCCCGGGGGGGGCAGGGGGGAACGGATACGCAGTATTTT. Full variable domain (remainder filled in from reference TRBV11-2 and TRBJ2-3): EAGVAQSPRYKIIEKRQSVAFWCNPISGHATLYWYQQILGQGPKLLIQFQNNGVVDDSQLPKDRFSAERLKGVDSTLKIQPAKLEDSAVYLCASSSSRGGQGGTDTQYFGPGTRLTVL.

The V call is TRBV3-1, the J call TRBJ1-5; D unclear. Per germline, CDR1 LGHDT and CDR2 YNNKEL (reference sequence). Trimming pared 0 bases from V and 16 bases from J, leaving 13 bases between. The CDR3 runs 12 residues. The CDR3 spells CASSQELGEKHF. For the CDR3, the DNA is TGTGCCAGCAGCCAAGAGTTAGGTGAGAAACATTTT.

This chain joins TRBV4-1 and TRBJ1-1; D is ambiguous. This CDR3 spans 14 amino acids. Germline lookup yields CDR1 MGHRA and CDR2 YSYEKL. The germline V and J ends were trimmed by 0 bases and 6 bases, with 11 bases remaining between them. As DNA, the CDR3 is TGCGCCAGCAGCCAAGAGGGCCCATACCCTGAAGCTTTCTTT. Its protein product is CASSQEGPYPEAFF.

The chain recombines TRBV9 with TRBJ2-5, with 12 bases lining up with TRBD2. The trim removed 9 bases at V and 1 base at J, leaving 7 bases unmatched. Germline lookup yields CDR1 SGDLS and CDR2 YYNGEE. The CDR3 runs 15 residues. The CDR3 DNA reads TGTGCCACCCACCCACTAGCGGGGGGCCAAGAGACCCAGTACTTC. Protein product: CATHPLAGGQETQYF.

This clonotype was found a few times. V usage is TRBV3-1 and J usage is TRBJ1-1, with a tentative D call TRBD1 (5 bases). In germline, CDR1 is LGHDT, CDR2 YNNKEL (reference sequence). Deletions cut 0 bases from V and 3 bases from J, with 11 bases between. The CDR3 has 15 amino acids. The CDR3 sequence is CASSQDSGAYTEAFF. CDR3 sequence (DNA): TGTGCCAGCAGCCAAGATTCCGGGGCGTACACTGAAGCTTTCTTT.

Only a few counts were recorded for this clonotype. The chain's CDR3 is CSVVAGAQVSTDTQYF. The CDR3 region has the DNA TGCAGCGTTGTAGCAGGGGCCCAAGTTAGCACAGATACGCAGTATTTT. This sequence joins TRBV29-1 and TRBJ2-3, with D tentatively TRBD1 (6 bases). V shed 4 bases and J shed 0 bases, with 17 bases lying between them. CDR3 length: 16 amino acids. Germline loops: CDR1 SQVTM, CDR2 ANQGSEA.

The CDR3: CSVRGMDSNYEQYF. The CDR3 bases are TGCAGCGTGCGGGGAATGGACAGCAACTACGAGCAGTACTTC. The chain combines TRBV29-1 with TRBJ2-7, with D tentatively TRBD1 or TRBD2 (6 bases each). CDR1 and CDR2 (germline): SQVTM, ANQGSEA. The ends were cut back, 6 bases at V and 3 bases at J, with 18 bases in the middle. The CDR3 spans 14 residues.

The gene calls are TRBV30 and TRBJ2-4; D is uncertain. Germline V gene lookup returns CDR1 GTSNPN and CDR2 SVGIG (reference sequence). The CDR3 length is 15 residues. V was shortened by 0 bases and J by 8 bases, with 17 bases between the two germline ends. CDR3 region: CAWSVLPVESDIQYF. DNA of the CDR3: TGTGCCTGGAGTGTCTTGCCGGTGGAGAGTGACATTCAGTACTTC.

As for this clonotype: Its ends do not fully match the called genes, so a read error is possible. This chain links TRBV6-2 or TRBV6-3 with TRBJ2-1; D remains ambiguous. CDR3 length: 16 amino acids. CDR1 and CDR2 (germline): MNHEY, SVGEGT. The CDR3 sequence: CASSDSTAKTFNEQFF. In DNA, the CDR3 is TGTGCCAGCAGTGACTCGACGGCTAAAACGTTCAATGAGCAGTTCTTC.

This clonotype was found a few times. This chain joins TRBV28 and TRBJ2-1; 9 nucleotides match TRBD1. CDR3 size: 18 residues. In germline, CDR1 is MDHEN, CDR2 SYDVKM. The trim removed 4 bases at V and 8 bases at J, leaving 18 bases unmatched. The chain's CDR3 is CASSSFRLVRDRVDEQFF. CDR3 in DNA: TGTGCCAGCAGTTCTTTTCGGTTAGTCCGGGACAGGGTGGATGAGCAGTTCTTC.